These 5 T cell receptor beta chains came from one sample sequenced in a study of CD8 T cells in Susac syndrome. RNA, at about 0.45 to 1 ug, was reverse transcribed with random hexamers. MiXCR, run by TCRdb on the immunoSEQ multiplex PCR reads, gives a single entry per CDR3 protein. Here the sample spans 150,000 to 200,000 distinct CDR3 sequences, about 94% being singletons. Sequencing was performed on CD4+ T cells from PBMCs. Receptors were obtained from a human donor in good health.

V is TRBV20-1 and J is TRBJ2-3; perhaps TRBD2 as D (5 bases). Per germline, CDR1 DFQATT and CDR2 SNEGSKA (reference sequence). V dropped 0 bases and J dropped 10 bases, with 14 bases sitting between them. The CDR3 is 13 amino acids. The CDR3 DNA sequence: TGCAGTGCTAGAGAAGGAGGATCACGGGCGCAGTATTTT. Its protein product is CSAREGGSRAQYF.

This rearrangement joins TRBV28 to TRBJ2-7; D might be TRBD1 (6 bases). The CDR3 is 13 amino acids. V was clipped by 5 bases and J by 5 bases, with 13 bases between them. The V gene's germline CDR1 is MDHEN and CDR2 SYDVKM. CDR3 sequence: CASSEQGDHEQYF. The CDR3 DNA is TGTGCCAGCAGTGAACAGGGTGACCACGAGCAGTACTTC.

The chain employs TRBV18 and TRBJ2-2; a possible D gene is TRBD1 (6 bases). CDR3 length: 13 residues. Trimming removed 10 bases from V and 3 bases from J, with 12 bases in between. Germline CDR1 KGHSH, CDR2 LQKENI. The CDR3, as DNA: TGTGCCACCTACAGGGACGACACCGGGGAGCTGTTTTTT. This translates into CATYRDDTGELFF.

The chain recombines TRBV20-1 with TRBJ2-1; TRBD2 matches 7 bases. After removal of 6 bases from V and 5 bases from J, the junction contained 10 bases not matched to a gene. The germline CDR1 and CDR2 sequences are DFQATT and SNEGSKA (reference sequence). This CDR3 spans 14 amino acids. DNA for the CDR3: TGCAGTGCCGGGTTATGGGCGGGAGACAATGAGCAGTTCTTC. Translating gives CSAGLWAGDNEQFF.

The chain is built from TRBV2 and TRBJ2-1, with 14 bases that match TRBD2. V shed 8 bases, J shed 12 bases, and the junction held 9 bases outside the gene matches. There are 14 residues in the CDR3. CDR1 is SNHLY and CDR2 is FYNNEI in the germline V gene. The CDR3 spells CASERLAGGPWQFF. The DNA of the CDR3 is TGTGCCAGCGAACGACTAGCGGGAGGGCCATGGCAGTTCTTC.